This TCR beta chain was identified in a study of identical twins. Notes on the study in general: Donors were not followed over many years; analysis was cross-sectional. Fewer insertions marked abundant cord blood beta clonotypes; young adult naive trended weakly, memory not at all.

This clonotype was counted a few times. Its specificity is unknown. TCRdb passed the 5' RACE reads through MiXCR, listing each CDR3 protein once. The table has roughly 630,000 distinct CDR3 sequences, roughly 7.1% seen once. The CDR3 spans 14 residues. Germline CDR1 SQVTM, CDR2 ANQGSEA. V shed 5 bases and J shed 5 bases, with 18 bases lying between them. The same sample was also studied in work on yellow fever vaccine responses in identical twins.

Sequenced sample: PBMCs. The V gene is TRBV29-1, the J gene TRBJ1-1; a possible D gene is TRBD1 (5 bases). The source is a young woman in good health. As DNA, the CDR3 is TGCAGCGTTACCACCGGACACAGGACGACTGAAGCTTTCTTT. Its protein is CSVTTGHRTTEAFF.